This T cell receptor (beta chain) was sequenced for a study of T cells in Graves' hyperthyroidism and ophthalmopathy (dated by TCRdb to about 2019). Study-level background: Peripheral blood was collected at initial diagnosis, before any treatment. A discovery cohort of about a hundred patients, roughly 43 with Graves' ophthalmopathy and more than 55 with stable Graves' hyperthyroidism, was used to find distinguishing TCR V-J signatures. Prospective prediction of ophthalmopathy was tested in an independent validation cohort consisting of some 20 hyperthyroidism patients and 17 patients who later progressed to ophthalmopathy. For training and testing, the 100 or so patients in the discovery cohort were randomly divided in a 7:3 ratio. The study also compared thyroid tissue and blood T-cell repertoires from a handful of Graves' hyperthyroidism patients. Once sampling was done, hyperthyroidism patients were given methimazole at a starting dose of 30 mg daily, whereas ophthalmopathy patients were given high-dose intravenous methylprednisolone. The paper describes TCR Vbeta CDR3 sequencing of 120 to 150 peripheral blood samples, made up of under 50 ophthalmopathy patients, around 78 hyperthyroidism patients and about 17 progressor patients.

This clonotype occurred many times. What antigen it recognizes has not been identified. Base qualities are not at hand, and no much larger clone is one base apart. The TCR beta CDR3 regions were amplified from RNA transcripts. The first round of RT-PCR for the TCR CDR3 was performed with the HTBI primer set and the Qiagen OneStep RT-PCR kit. Libraries were constructed in a second round of multiplex PCR, after which size selection and purification were carried out. Sequencing of the libraries was done on an Illumina HiSeq2000 using paired-end 100 bp reads. From the authors' description of their analysis: SOAPnuke was used to process the raw data, removing reads that contained adapters or uncalled bases, had a mean Phred below 15, or lacked an exact match to the constant primer or identifier. High-quality paired reads were merged with COPE v1.2.5, and unique nucleotide sequences were defined as clonotypes. MiTCR v1.1 was used to align the clonotypes against IMGT TRBV, TRBD and TRBJ reference segments. The analysis was restricted to V-J combinations with a frequency above 0.0001, which together covered around 99% of the repertoires. A TCS score was defined as the ratio of F50 (clonal expansion) to E x V (chaos), with BLOSUM62-based TCRdist applied between CDR3 peptides within each V-J. Welch's t-statistics and random forest reduced around 520 V-J features to roughly 13, which were used in a naive Bayes classifier (R e1071). TCRdb applied fastp at Q25 and MiXCR to the public reads, then kept only in-frame beta chains. Entries are consolidated by CDR3 protein sequence, retaining the most common genes and DNA. TCRdb's processing, not the study's, gives the V and J calls here. Across this sample there are about 250,000 distinct CDR3 sequences, with about 25% seen only once. The ten largest clones capture 35% to 40% of the sample.

From cysteine to phenylalanine, the CDR3 is 16 amino acids long. Kept here is only the CDR3 DNA, which spans 48 bases and is read in frame from base 1. Based on the germline V gene, the CDR1 and CDR2 sequences are ENHRY and SYGVKD. Trimming costs V 5 bases and J 0 bases, and their ends lie 13 bases apart. Summary of the overall study and its limitations: A model built on a 13 V-J signature distinguished ophthalmopathy from stable hyperthyroidism, reaching about 89% sensitivity and under 84% specificity in cross-validation and 80%/75% in testing. Sample size was not statistically predetermined, and investigators were not blinded to group allocation. During validation, the model predicted progression to ophthalmopathy a median of around 7 months ahead of onset, with approximately 70% sensitivity and 72% to 80% specificity. Most expanded thyroid clonotypes (frequency above 0.001) were also detected in blood, suggesting blood repertoires may reflect thyroid immune responses.

In the ophthalmopathy patients, disease was moderately to severely active, with a Clinical Activity Score of 3 or more, a NOSPECS grade of 4 or more, and a duration of less than 3 months. The study excluded patients with uncontrolled infections, other autoimmune diseases, pregnancy or lactation. Clinical symptoms, serum thyroxine and TRAb, thyroid ultrasound, and orbital computed tomography formed the basis for the diagnoses. Ficoll-Paque density gradient centrifugation was used to isolate PBMCs from about 10 ml of fresh peripheral blood. Total RNA was extracted using Trizol reagent, and RNA quality was assessed on an Agilent 2100 Bioanalyzer.

The sequence was obtained from a woman in her forties with Graves' ophthalmopathy. This sequence uses TRBV10-3 and TRBJ2-2; D gene: possibly TRBD2, on 6 matching bases. Material for sequencing was blood. The base sequence is TGTGCCATCAGTATAGCGGAACCCTCGAACACCGGGGAGCTGTTTTTT. Its product reads: CAISIAEPSNTGELFF.